This is a list of T cell receptor beta chains from one sample in a study of blood T cell repertoires in COVID-19. Clones were read by immunoSEQ multiplex PCR, and TCRdb kept only the in-frame ones, dropping some. The sample holds 30,000 to 40,000 clones; 70% to 90% are singletons and the top ten take approximately 13%. Sequencing used peripheral blood. The receptors stem from a human donor in a cohort sampled during active COVID-19. CDR3s include the opening cysteine and the closing phenylalanine or tryptophan. D genes are given only for firm matches. Clone size appears in some rows only: once, few, many, or a class for an expanded clone.

TRBJ2-3	once	TRBV25-1	TRBD1	CASSPANRGTDTQYF	TGTGCCAGCAGCCCGGCTAACAGGGGAACAGATACGCAGTATTTT
TRBJ2-2	.	TRBV7-6	TRBD2	CASSLGLAETGELFF	TGTGCCAGCAGCTTAGGACTAGCAGAAACCGGGGAGCTGTTTTTT
TRBJ2-2	.	TRBV27	TRBD1	CASNPMGQGGTGELFF	TGTGCCAGCAACCCGATGGGACAGGGGGGCACCGGGGAGCTGTTTTTT
TRBJ2-3	.	TRBV19	.	CASRPQGGTQYF	TGTGCCAGTAGGCCTCAGGGAGGTACGCAGTATTTT
TRBJ1-1	.	TRBV5-1	TRBD1	CASSLRTGGVNTEAFF	TGCGCCAGCAGCTTGAGGACAGGGGGCGTGAACACTGAAGCTTTCTTT
TRBJ1-2	.	TRBV18	TRBD1	CASSPPDRGDIYGYTF	TGTGCCAGCTCACCTCCGGACAGGGGGGACATCTATGGCTACACCTTC
TRBJ2-4	.	TRBV27	.	CASSLAGTTDKNIQYF	TGTGCCAGCAGTTTGGCCGGGACAACCGACAAAAACATTCAGTACTTC
TRBJ2-2	.	TRBV11-2	.	CASSLTDTGELFF	TGTGCCAGCAGCTTAACAGACACCGGGGAGCTGTTTTTT
TRBJ2-2	.	TRBV7-8	TRBD2	CASSFNGGGISNTGELFF	TGTGCCAGCAGCTTTAATGGCGGGGGGATTTCGAACACCGGGGAGCTGTTTTTT
TRBJ2-7	few	TRBV7-9	.	CASSLRGSEQYF	TGTGCCAGCAGCTTAAGGGGGAGCGAGCAGTACTTC
TRBJ2-3	once	TRBV7-2	TRBD2	CASSLSRGVSDTQYF	TGTGCCAGCAGCTTATCGCGGGGGGTTTCAGATACGCAGTATTTT
TRBJ2-1	.	TRBV9	.	CASSPRGKDDEQFF	TGTGCCAGCAGCCCCCGGGGGAAGGATGATGAGCAGTTCTTC
TRBJ1-1	.	TRBV5-1	.	CASSTGAIAGNTEAFF	TGCGCCAGCAGCACGGGCGCAATCGCGGGGAACACTGAAGCTTTCTTT
TRBJ1-4	.	TRBV7-9	.	CASSLAATPNEKLFF	TGTGCCAGCAGCTTAGCAGCCACCCCAAATGAAAAACTGTTTTTT
TRBJ2-5	once	TRBV11-2	.	CASSLGVGGAGETQYF	TGTGCCAGCAGCTTAGGAGTTGGGGGGGCTGGAGAGACCCAGTACTTC
TRBJ2-1	.	TRBV7-9	.	CASSLLPSSQFF	TGTGCCAGCAGCTTACTCCCTAGCAGTCAGTTCTTC
TRBJ2-7	.	TRBV10-3	TRBD2	CAISDERGAYEQYF	TGTGCCATCAGTGATGAGCGGGGGGCCTACGAGCAGTACTTC
TRBJ2-3	.	TRBV11-2	.	CASSLGGLSTDTQYF	TGTGCCAGCAGCTTAGGGGGCTTAAGCACAGATACGCAGTATTTT
TRBJ2-2	.	TRBV5-1	.	CASSLGAGGELFF	TGCGCCAGCAGCTTAGGGGCTGGAGGGGAGCTGTTTTTT
TRBJ1-2	.	TRBV6-5	.	CASRQGRSNYGYTF	TGTGCCAGCAGGCAGGGTCGCTCTAACTATGGCTACACCTTC
TRBJ2-2	.	TRBV5-1	TRBD1	CASSSLRGIPGELFF	TGCGCCAGCAGCTCCCTCAGGGGGATCCCCGGGGAGCTGTTTTTT
TRBJ2-1	.	TRBV3-1/TRBV3-2	.	CASSHTVGNEQFF	TGTGCCAGCAGCCACACGGTCGGGAATGAGCAGTTCTTC
TRBJ1-1	.	TRBV6-5	TRBD1	CASRPDRAGRTEAFF	TGTGCCAGCAGACCCGACAGGGCAGGGAGGACTGAAGCTTTCTTT
TRBJ2-5	.	TRBV10-2	TRBD2	CASRPSHMGGGKTQYF	TGCGCCAGCAGGCCGTCACATATGGGGGGGGGTAAGACCCAGTACTTC
TRBJ2-7	once	TRBV10-3	TRBD1	CAISWTGGSYEQYF	TGTGCCATCAGTTGGACAGGGGGTTCCTACGAGCAGTACTTC
TRBJ2-3	.	TRBV4-1	.	CASSPGRRTDTQYF	TGCGCCAGCAGCCCAGGAAGGAGGACAGATACGCAGTATTTT
TRBJ2-7	.	TRBV9	.	CASSVASGGDYYEQYF	TGTGCCAGCAGCGTAGCTTCAGGAGGGGATTACTACGAGCAGTACTTC
TRBJ1-1	.	TRBV6-2/TRBV6-3	TRBD1	CASSYSLTTGRGVTEAFF	TGTGCCAGCAGTTACTCCCTTACGACAGGGCGAGGAGTCACTGAAGCTTTCTTT
TRBJ1-3	.	TRBV9	.	CASSVGGTGNTIYF	TGTGCCAGCAGCGTAGGAGGCACTGGAAACACCATATATTTT
TRBJ1-4	.	TRBV5-1	.	CASSLGQLTTNEKLFF	TGCGCCAGCAGCTTGGGACAGCTCACAACTAATGAAAAACTGTTTTTT
TRBJ2-2	.	TRBV9	.	CASSVGGRVTGELFF	TGTGCCAGCAGCGTAGGCGGTAGAGTGACCGGGGAGCTGTTTTTT
TRBJ2-7	.	TRBV2	TRBD1	CASGQGRTYEQYF	TGTGCCAGCGGACAGGGAAGGACCTACGAGCAGTACTTC
TRBJ1-1	.	TRBV5-1	TRBD1	CASSLRVGQGAEAFF	TGCGCCAGCAGCCTACGGGTAGGACAGGGCGCTGAAGCTTTCTTT
TRBJ1-1	.	TRBV15	.	CATSRDRGRGVEAFF	TGTGCCACCAGCAGAGATAGGGGCAGGGGCGTGGAAGCTTTCTTT
TRBJ1-3	.	TRBV5-1	.	CASSPTGGRGALGNTIYF	TGCGCCAGCAGCCCCACGGGGGGGCGAGGGGCGCTTGGAAACACCATATATTTT
TRBJ1-6	.	TRBV19	.	CASSTTDTGSPLHF	TGTGCCAGTAGTACCACGGATACAGGGTCACCCCTCCACTTT
TRBJ1-3	.	TRBV7-3	.	CASSLGPGAGNTIYF	TGTGCCAGCAGCTTAGGGCCAGGGGCAGGAAACACCATATATTTT
TRBJ2-3	.	TRBV6-5	TRBD1	CASSPRTGGDTQYF	TGTGCCAGCAGTCCCCGGACAGGGGGCGATACGCAGTATTTT
TRBJ2-5	once	TRBV15	TRBD2	CATSRDGTSLETQYF	TGTGCCACCAGCAGAGATGGGACTAGTCTGGAGACCCAGTACTTC
TRBJ1-2	.	TRBV5-4	.	CASSLGGFGYTF	TGTGCCAGCAGCTTGGGAGGGTTTGGCTACACCTTC
TRBJ2-1	.	TRBV2	.	CASSEQGAYNEQFF	TGTGCCAGCAGTGAACAGGGCGCCTACAATGAGCAGTTCTTC
TRBJ2-7	.	TRBV6-5	TRBD1	CASSLGTGASYEQYF	TGTGCCAGCAGCCTAGGGACAGGGGCCTCCTACGAGCAGTACTTC
TRBJ1-5	.	TRBV27	.	CASSSHGNQPQHF	TGTGCCAGCTCATCCCATGGCAATCAGCCCCAGCATTTT
TRBJ2-7	.	TRBV9	.	CASSVGLLPSGEQYF	TGTGCCAGCAGCGTAGGGCTACTCCCTTCGGGCGAGCAGTACTTC
TRBJ2-1	.	TRBV7-9	.	CASSSRGGYNEQFF	TGTGCCAGCAGCTCTAGAGGGGGTTACAATGAGCAGTTCTTC
TRBJ2-3	few	TRBV11-2	TRBD2	CASSLPGLAVQGTQYF	TGTGCCAGCAGCTTACCGGGACTAGCGGTCCAAGGTACGCAGTATTTT
TRBJ2-5	.	TRBV7-9	TRBD1	CASSPGQHQETQYF	TGTGCCAGCAGCCCGGGACAGCACCAAGAGACCCAGTACTTC
TRBJ1-4	.	TRBV7-9	TRBD1	CASSYGTGGEKLFF	TGTGCCAGCAGCTACGGGACAGGCGGTGAAAAACTGTTTTTT
TRBJ2-1	.	TRBV2	.	CASRKTTSGDEQFF	TGTGCCAGCAGGAAGACGACTAGTGGGGATGAGCAGTTCTTC
TRBJ1-2	.	TRBV18	.	CASSPANGGYGYTF	TGTGCCAGCTCACCAGCCAACGGGGGCTATGGCTACACCTTC
TRBJ2-3	once	TRBV12-5	TRBD1	CASGPGTGGGDTQYF	TGTGCTAGTGGTCCCGGGACAGGGGGCGGAGATACGCAGTATTTT
TRBJ1-2	.	TRBV7-9	.	CASGRAEGYGYTF	TGTGCCAGCGGAAGGGCAGAGGGCTATGGCTACACCTTC
TRBJ2-2	once	TRBV7-3	.	CASSSGAGRATGELFF	TGTGCCAGCAGCTCCGGGGCGGGGCGGGCCACCGGGGAGCTGTTTTTT
TRBJ1-1	.	TRBV29-1	.	CSVVRQLNTEAFF	TGCAGCGTTGTGAGGCAGTTGAACACTGAAGCTTTCTTT
TRBJ2-2	.	TRBV5-1	TRBD1	CASSVDRGDGELFF	TGCGCCAGCAGCGTCGACAGGGGGGACGGGGAGCTGTTTTTT
TRBJ2-1	.	TRBV25-1	.	CASTPLAGSYNEQFF	TGTGCCAGCACCCCTTTGGCAGGGTCCTACAATGAGCAGTTCTTC
TRBJ2-3	few	TRBV6-5	TRBD1	CASNLGTGDTQYF	TGTGCCAGCAACCTCGGGACAGGGGATACGCAGTATTTT
TRBJ2-7	few	TRBV6-5	TRBD1	CASKGQGSYEQYF	TGTGCCAGTAAAGGACAGGGTTCCTACGAGCAGTACTTC
TRBJ2-4	.	TRBV7-8	.	CASSPDSSGGIQYF	TGTGCCAGCAGCCCGGACTCTTCGGGCGGCATTCAGTACTTC